This TCR beta chain emerged from a study of blood T cell repertoires in COVID-19. Only in-frame clones appear in the TCRdb table, and some are missing; sequencing was by immunoSEQ multiplex PCR. The sample consists of roughly 120,000 clones, approximately 84% of them appearing once. Unmatched junction bases numbered 6, after V lost 3 bases and J lost 6 bases. Germline V gene data show CDR1 as SGHTS and CDR2 as YDEGEE. This CDR3 region has 14 residues. The chain uses TRBV5-8 and TRBJ1-2; 9 bases fit TRBD1. The sample taken for sequencing was peripheral blood. The receptor's source is a man in his 70s with acute or convalescent COVID-19. The CDR3 sequence is CASSSGQGFDGYTF. In nucleotides, the CDR3 is TGTGCCAGCAGCTCGGGACAGGGCTTCGATGGCTACACCTTC. The variable domain in full, completed from reference TRBV5-8 and TRBJ1-2, reads EAGVTQSPTHLIKTRGQQATLRCSPISGHTSVYWYQQALGLGLQFLLWYDEGEERNRGNFPPRFSGRQFPNYSSELNVNALELEDSALYLCASSSGQGFDGYTFGSGTRLTVV.